This is a list of T cell receptor beta chains from one sample in a study of blood T cell repertoires in COVID-19. TCRdb's copy holds only in-frame clones and misses some; the assay was immunoSEQ multiplex PCR. The data show 300,000 to 350,000 clones, over 70% seen once. Sequenced input: peripheral blood. Receptors originate from a man aged 25 to 40 with active or convalescent COVID-19. The CDR3 runs from the conserved cysteine through the conserved F or W. Fields, in order: clone size, D gene, J gene, V gene, CDR3 DNA, CDR3 protein. A D gene is named only where the DNA matches it firmly. Some rows mark clone size as missing; the rest say once, few, many or name a class of expanded clone.

-	TRBD2	TRBJ2-1	TRBV2	TGTGCCAGCACTCTTTCGGGGGGGGGTTTCAATGAGCAGTTCTTC	CASTLSGGGFNEQFF
-	TRBD2	TRBJ2-2	TRBV20-1	TGCAGTGCTAGTGAGGGACTAGCAGGCGGGGAGCTGTTTTTT	CSASEGLAGGELFF
-	-	TRBJ2-3	TRBV12-3/TRBV12-4	TGTGCCAGCAGTTTAGAGACTTGGGATACGCAGTATTTT	CASSLETWDTQYF
-	TRBD2	TRBJ2-3	TRBV11-2	TGTGCCAGCAGCTTAGTTGCGGGGGGTTACACAGATACGCAGTATTTT	CASSLVAGGYTDTQYF
-	TRBD2	TRBJ2-1	TRBV5-1	TGCGCCAGCAGCCCGGGACTAGCGGGAGATACGCACTCTGGCAATGAGCAGTTCTTC	CASSPGLAGDTHSGNEQFF
-	TRBD2	TRBJ2-1	TRBV29-1	TGCAGCGTGAGGGCCCCAGCGGGAAACTCCTACAATGAGCAGTTCTTC	CSVRAPAGNSYNEQFF
once	TRBD2	TRBJ2-7	TRBV27	TGTGCCAGCAGGCGTACTAGCGGGAGGGCCTACGAGCAGTACTTC	CASRRTSGRAYEQYF
-	TRBD1	TRBJ2-3	TRBV4-1	TGCGCCAGCAGCCAAGATGGGACAGCCCCTTTCTCAGATACGCAGTATTTT	CASSQDGTAPFSDTQYF
-	-	TRBJ2-7	TRBV7-9	TGTGCCAGCAGCCTCGGGGTAGGGGGGGCCCCCCGCTCCTACGAGCAGTACTTC	CASSLGVGGAPRSYEQYF
-	TRBD1	TRBJ1-4	TRBV7-2	TGTGCCAGCACCCTTGCCGGGACAGCAAATGAAAAACTGTTTTTT	CASTLAGTANEKLFF
-	-	TRBJ2-1	TRBV7-6	TGTGCCAGCAGCCCAAATAAGGGGGCCTACAATGAGCAGTTCTTC	CASSPNKGAYNEQFF
-	TRBD2	TRBJ2-1	TRBV7-8	TGTGCCAGCAGCTTAGGTAGCGGGAGGGCCGGTGAGCAGTTCTTC	CASSLGSGRAGEQFF
-	TRBD2	TRBJ2-1	TRBV5-4	TGTGCCAGCAGTATACTAGCGGGGGGGCTGGGGAATGAGCAGTTCTTC	CASSILAGGLGNEQFF
-	TRBD2	TRBJ2-3	TRBV5-8	TGTGCCAGCAGCTTTAGCGGGAGGGCCACAGATACGCAGTATTTT	CASSFSGRATDTQYF
few	TRBD2	TRBJ2-1	TRBV27	TGTGCCAGCAGTTTACTAGCGGTTCCCCCTGAGCAGTTCTTC	CASSLLAVPPEQFF
-	-	TRBJ1-3	TRBV2	TGTGCCAGCAGTGATACCAGGGCGTGGGGAAACACCATATATTTT	CASSDTRAWGNTIYF
once	TRBD2	TRBJ2-2	TRBV7-2	TGTGCCAGCAGCTCAAGAACGGGTGGTAGCGGGACCGGGGAGCTGTTTTTT	CASSSRTGGSGTGELFF
-	TRBD1	TRBJ1-2	TRBV7-9	TGTGCCAGCAGCTTAGGGACAGGGGAGGTCTATGGCTACACCTTC	CASSLGTGEVYGYTF
-	-	TRBJ2-7	TRBV28	TGTGCCAGCAGTTTAGGGGCGGACCTAGGAGGGTATTACTTC	CASSLGADLGGYYF
-	-	TRBJ2-1	TRBV7-8	TGTGCCAGCAGCGGACGGGGGGCCAGGCGGCATGAGCAGTTCTTC	CASSGRGARRHEQFF
-	-	TRBJ2-7	TRBV29-1	TGCAGCGTTAAGGCGCTAAGACCGGGCGAGCAGTACTTC	CSVKALRPGEQYF
-	-	TRBJ2-3	TRBV7-2	TGTGCCAGCAGCCCGCAACAGGGTCAGCCAGATACGCAGTATTTT	CASSPQQGQPDTQYF
once	-	TRBJ2-1	TRBV19	TGTGCCAGTGCCGCCGGGATCCGGAACGATGAGCAGTTCTTC	CASAAGIRNDEQFF
once	TRBD1	TRBJ1-4	TRBV7-9	TGTGCCAGCAGCCCAACAGGGGGGGGCGAAAAACTGTTTTTT	CASSPTGGGEKLFF
-	-	TRBJ1-5	TRBV18	TGTGCCAGCTCACCAGATTTGGACAGCCTTCAGCCCCAGCATTTT	CASSPDLDSLQPQHF
-	TRBD1	TRBJ1-6	TRBV3-1/TRBV3-2	TGTGCCAGCAGCTCCCGACAGGGGGCTTATAATTCACCCCTCCACTTT	CASSSRQGAYNSPLHF
-	-	TRBJ2-2	TRBV7-3	TGTGCCAGCAGCTTGATTAGTGTCGGGGAGCTGTTTTTT	CASSLISVGELFF
once	-	TRBJ1-1	TRBV2	TGTGCCAGCAGTCGCGGGGGGCCAGGGCCTGAAGCTTTCTTT	CASSRGGPGPEAFF
-	-	TRBJ1-1	TRBV4-2	TGTGCCAGCAGCCAAGATCAGACCAGGGATGAAGCTTTCTTT	CASSQDQTRDEAFF
-	-	TRBJ1-3	TRBV30	TGTGCCTGGAGTGTACGGGTGAGCTCTGGAAACACCATATATTTT	CAWSVRVSSGNTIYF
-	-	TRBJ1-6	TRBV2	TGTGCCAGCAGGGGGCAGTCGAATTCACCCCTCCACTTT	CASRGQSNSPLHF
-	-	TRBJ2-3	TRBV14	TGTGCCAGCAGCCAACCCCGAGGGCCGCTGGGTGGAGATACGCAGTATTTT	CASSQPRGPLGGDTQYF
-	-	TRBJ1-5	TRBV19	TGTGCCAGTAGTACTCCGCACGGGGATAGCAATCAGCCCCAGCATTTT	CASSTPHGDSNQPQHF
-	-	TRBJ1-1	TRBV30	TGTGCCTGGAGTGTACGAGGCCGCAACACTGAAGCTTTCTTT	CAWSVRGRNTEAFF
-	TRBD1	TRBJ1-2	TRBV4-3	TGCGCCAGCAGCCAAGATATGGGACAGACATATGGCTACACCTTC	CASSQDMGQTYGYTF
-	TRBD2	TRBJ2-1	TRBV2	TGTGCCAGCAATATTGAGCGGGAGTATCGGCAGTTCTTC	CASNIEREYRQFF
-	-	TRBJ2-2	TRBV25-1	TGTGCCAGCAGTGCCGGCGGCCGGGTCACCGGGGAGCTGTTTTTT	CASSAGGRVTGELFF
-	-	TRBJ2-2	TRBV9	TGTGCCAGCAGCGTAGAGGGGGCCGGGGAGCTGTTTTTT	CASSVEGAGELFF
-	-	TRBJ1-6	TRBV7-2	TGTGCCAGCAGCTTGGGGGCCAGGGTCTATAATTCACCCCTCCACTTT	CASSLGARVYNSPLHF
few	TRBD1	TRBJ1-5	TRBV15	TGTGCCACCAGCAGAAGTCCCACAGGGGGGCAGCCCCAGCATTTT	CATSRSPTGGQPQHF
-	-	TRBJ1-1	TRBV4-2	TGTGCCAGCAGCCCCAACCCTGGACAGATGAACACTGAAGCTTTCTTT	CASSPNPGQMNTEAFF
-	-	TRBJ1-3	TRBV18	TGTGCCAGCTCACCGGTGACCGCTGGAGATGGAAACACCATATATTTT	CASSPVTAGDGNTIYF
-	TRBD1	TRBJ1-2	TRBV4-2	TGTGCCAGCAGCCACCCGGGACAGTCCGTGGGCTACACCTTC	CASSHPGQSVGYTF
-	TRBD1	TRBJ1-6	TRBV14	TGTGCCAGCAGCCTCAACCGGGACAGGGTTAATTCACCCCTCCACTTT	CASSLNRDRVNSPLHF
few	-	TRBJ2-7	TRBV5-1	TGCGCCAGCAGCTTTTTGCGGGATCACACCTACGAGCAGTACTTC	CASSFLRDHTYEQYF
-	-	TRBJ1-5	TRBV12-3/TRBV12-4	TGTGCCAGCTCCTGGGGGGGCGGACGTCCCCAGCATTTT	CASSWGGGRPQHF
once	TRBD1	TRBJ2-7	TRBV2	TGTGCCAGCAGTGATGGGACAGCTGTCTACGAGCAGTACTTC	CASSDGTAVYEQYF
-	TRBD2	TRBJ2-2	TRBV2	TGTGCCAGCAGACTGGGGTCTAGCGGGGCCCTCGGGGAGCTGTTTTTT	CASRLGSSGALGELFF